The 17 T cell receptor beta chains given below trace back to one sample, sequenced in a study of T cells in women clearing cervical HPV infection. Clones were sequenced by immunoSEQ multiplex PCR, and TCRdb holds only the in-frame ones, with some missing. The sample has 20,000 to 25,000 clones; the top ten hold around 9.3%. The specimen was blood buffy coat. The receptors stem from a woman aged 18 to 69 with a cervical HPV16 infection that either progressed to CIN3+ or cleared (not recorded which).

Points on this clone: The missing CDR3 end, 3 residues past where the read stops, is filled in from the germline J gene. This rearrangement joins TRBV2 to TRBJ2-5, with TRBD2 matching over 10 bases. This CDR3 contains 16 residues. The V and J ends lost 4 bases and 5 bases, in that order; junction bases with no gene match: 10. CDR1 and CDR2 from the germline V gene are SNHLY and FYNNEI. The CDR3 region is CASSGRASGRRETQYF. The part of the CDR3 DNA that was read is TGTGCCAGCAGTGGACGGGCTAGCGGGAGAAGGGAGACC. Drawing the rest from reference TRBV2 and TRBJ2-5, the complete variable domain is EPEVTQTPSHQVTQMGQEVILRCVPISNHLYFYWYRQILGQKVEFLVSFYNNEISEKSEIFDDQFSVERPDGSNFTLKIRSTKLEDSAMYFCASSGRASGRRETQYFGPGTRLLVL.

Note on this clone: The read falls 3 residues short of the CDR3 end, and the missing part is taken from the germline J gene. The genes are TRBV29-1 and TRBJ2-5, with TRBD2 matching 8 bases. V shed 0 bases, J shed 5 bases, and the junction held 11 bases outside the gene matches. Germline V lookup: CDR1 SQVTM, CDR2 ANQGSEA. The CDR3 sequence is 16 residues long. The CDR3 DNA, read in part, is TGCAGCGTTGAAGATTTCGGGACTAGTTATTCCGAGACC. Its translation: CSVEDFGTSYSET. The whole CDR3 protein reads CSVEDFGTSYSETQYF.

A word on this clone: The read halts 3 residues ahead of the CDR3 end, with the missing end drawn from the germline J gene. This chain uses TRBV20-1 with TRBJ2-5, with 11 bases matching TRBD2. Germline CDR1 reads DFQATT; CDR2 reads SNEGSKA (reference sequence). The CDR3 extends over 15 amino acids. The V segment lost 0 bases and the J segment 4 bases; nucleotides outside the gene matches: 4. Incomplete CDR3 DNA: TGCAGTGCTAGAGATGCTAGCGGGGGGCTAGAGACC. This translates into CSARDASGGLET. The CDR3 as a whole reads CSARDASGGLETQYF.

In the case of this clone: The CDR3 end falls 3 residues outside the read, so it is completed with the germline J gene. The chain links TRBV2 to TRBJ1-1; D might be TRBD1 (6 bases). Germline assignment: CDR1 SNHLY and CDR2 FYNNEI. The CDR3 length is 15 residues. The ends were cut back, 7 bases at V and 6 bases at J, with 21 bases in the middle. CDR3 bases read: TGTGCCAGCATTGAGGACAGCGTAAAAAACGCTGAA. It specifies CASIEDSVKNAE. The CDR3, in full, reads CASIEDSVKNAEAFF.

Concerning this clone: Sequencing ends 3 residues short of the CDR3 end; the germline J gene provides the rest. The chain combines TRBV19 with TRBJ1-1; possible D gene TRBD1, 5 bases. This CDR3 is 13 amino acids long. Germline lookup yields CDR1 LNHDA and CDR2 SQIVND (reference sequence). Deletions cut 6 bases from V and 0 bases from J, with 8 bases between. The DNA read from the CDR3 is TGTGCCAGTAGAGGACATATGAACACTGAA. As protein: CASRGHMNTE. The entire CDR3 sequence reads CASRGHMNTEAFF.

Concerning this clone itself: The read finishes 3 residues shy of the CDR3 end, and the germline J gene is used to complete it. This sequence joins TRBV19 and TRBJ2-1, with TRBD2 as a possible D gene (5 bases). The CDR3 spans 17 residues. Trimming took off 3 bases at V and 0 bases at J, with 15 bases between the two ends. The germline gives CDR1 LNHDA, CDR2 SQIVND (reference sequence). The chain's CDR3 is CASSIVAGLSSYNEQFF. Incomplete CDR3 DNA: TGTGCCAGTAGTATCGTCGCCGGACTGAGCTCCTACAATGAG.

About this clone: The read is 3 residues too short to cover the CDR3 end, so that end is filled in from the germline J gene. This chain links TRBV19 with TRBJ2-1, with D possibly matching TRBD1 (7 bases). Germline CDR1 is LNHDA and CDR2 is SQIVND (reference sequence). The CDR3 runs 12 residues. The germline V and J ends were trimmed by 3 bases and 8 bases, with 8 bases remaining between them. CDR3 sequence reads: CASSIRGDEQFF. The sequenced CDR3 bases are TGTGCCAGTAGTATCAGGGGGGATGAG.

Comment on this clone: The read ends 3 residues early relative to the CDR3; the germline J gene fills the gap. The gene calls are TRBV18 and TRBJ1-2, with TRBD1 matching over 8 bases. Germline trimming cut 6 bases from V and 1 base from J; bases unmatched to any gene: 10. CDR3 length: 16 residues. Germline V gene sequence: CDR1 KGHSH, CDR2 LQKENI. CDR3 loop: CASSAQGASLNYGYTF. The CDR3 bases that were read are TGTGCCAGCTCGGCGCAGGGGGCCTCTCTTAACTATGGC.

Concerning this clone itself: The DNA ends 3 residues before the CDR3 does, and the rest of the CDR3 is filled in from the germline J gene. This chain joins TRBV5-6 and TRBJ2-7; D gene unclear. Trimming removed 3 bases from V and 3 bases from J, with 4 bases in between. CDR1 and CDR2 from the germline V gene are SGHDT and YYEEEE. The CDR3 totals 11 residues. CDR3 DNA (partial): TGTGCCAGCAGCTCCCTCTACGAG. This encodes CASSSLYE. The whole CDR3 sequence reads CASSSLYEQYF.

On this clone: The junction departs from germline at one end; a sequencing error may be responsible. The read terminates 3 residues before the CDR3 end, so the remaining end is supplied by the germline J gene. The chain carries TRBV4-2 and TRBJ1-2; 10 bases fit TRBD1. This CDR3 region has 16 residues. Looked up from germline, CDR1 is LGHNA and CDR2 is YNFKEQ. CDR3 sequence: CASSPTSTGTGVGYTF. The sequenced CDR3 bases are TGCGCCAGCAGCCCGACGAGTACCGGGACAGGGGTCGGC.

About this clone: The read falls 3 residues short of the CDR3 end, and the missing part is taken from the germline J gene. The chain is built from TRBV19 and TRBJ2-7; 7 bases match TRBD1. Losses at the gene ends were 1 base for V and 1 base for J; bases not matched to a gene: 7. This CDR3 has 16 residues. Germline V gene sequence: CDR1 LNHDA, CDR2 SQIVND (reference sequence). CDR3: CASSIGGMTGSYEQYF. The CDR3 DNA, read in part, is TGTGCCAGTAGTATAGGTGGGATGACAGGGTCCTACGAG.

As regards this clone: Sequencing ends 3 residues short of the CDR3 end; the germline J gene provides the rest. The V gene is TRBV30, the J gene TRBJ1-2; 10 bases are shared with TRBD1. Germline V gene lookup returns CDR1 GTSNPN and CDR2 SVGIG (reference sequence). The CDR3 runs to 16 residues. CDR3 protein: CAWSRRAGQGVRGYTF. The covered CDR3 bases are TGTGCCTGGAGTCGAAGGGCCGGACAGGGGGTGAGGGGC.

Note on this clone: The CDR3 end is not reached by the read, which stops 3 residues before it; the germline J gene fills it in. The chain has TRBV19 and TRBJ1-2; a possible D gene is TRBD1 (6 bases). The CDR3 length is 13 residues. Germline CDR1 LNHDA, CDR2 SQIVND (reference sequence). The CDR3 reads CASSMGGANDYTF. The part of the CDR3 DNA that was read is TGTGCCAGTAGTATGGGGGGGGCCAATGAC. The whole variable domain, remainder taken from reference TRBV19 and TRBJ1-2, is DGGITQSPKYLFRKEGQNVTLSCEQNLNHDAMYWYRQDPGQGLRLIYYSQIVNDFQKGDIAEGYSVSREKKESFPLTVTSAQKNPTAFYLCASSMGGANDYTFGSGTRLTVV.

As for this clone: The read stops 3 residues short of the end of the CDR3; the missing end is completed from the germline J gene. This sequence joins TRBV18 and TRBJ2-1; 11 bases fit TRBD1. Germline CDR1 reads KGHSH; CDR2 reads LQKENI. V gave up 4 bases and J gave up 8 bases; unmatched junction bases: 1. CDR3 length equals 13 residues. CDR3 DNA (partial): TGTGCCAGCTCACAGGGACAGGGGGATGAG. This codes for CASSQGQGDE. The entire CDR3 reads CASSQGQGDEQFF.

With regard to this clone: Sequencing ends 3 residues short of the CDR3 end; the germline J gene provides the rest. The chain employs TRBV6-2 or TRBV6-3 and TRBJ2-5, with 15 positions matching TRBD2. The germline V gene encodes CDR1 MNHEY and CDR2 SVGEGT. Losses at the gene ends were 6 bases for V and 4 bases for J; bases not matched to a gene: 3. The length of the CDR3 is 15 residues. This CDR3 reads CASRQGLAGGETQYF. The sequenced part of the CDR3 DNA is TGTGCCAGCAGACAGGGACTAGCGGGGGGAGAGACC.

About this clone itself: The CDR3 end falls 3 residues outside the read, so it is completed with the germline J gene. V is TRBV7-8 and J is TRBJ1-4; D not certain. The V gene lost 8 bases and the J gene lost 5 bases, with 18 bases spanning the gap. The germline V gene has CDR1 SGHVS and CDR2 FQNEAQ. This CDR3 has 15 residues. The CDR3 bases that were read are TGTGCCAGCTCCAGGAGGATCGGTTTCAATGAAAAA. This sequence encodes CASSRRIGFNEK. The whole CDR3 sequence reads CASSRRIGFNEKLFF.

As to this clone: The CDR3 extends 3 residues past the end of the read, so its final part is completed from the germline J gene. The chain uses TRBV2 and TRBJ2-5; 8 nucleotides line up with TRBD1. Per germline, CDR1 SNHLY and CDR2 FYNNEI. V was pared by 7 bases and J by 1 base, with 5 bases of the junction left unmatched. This CDR3 is built from 14 residues. The CDR3: CASILDRAQETQYF. The CDR3 DNA, read in part, is TGTGCCAGCATCCTGGACAGGGCCCAAGAGACC.